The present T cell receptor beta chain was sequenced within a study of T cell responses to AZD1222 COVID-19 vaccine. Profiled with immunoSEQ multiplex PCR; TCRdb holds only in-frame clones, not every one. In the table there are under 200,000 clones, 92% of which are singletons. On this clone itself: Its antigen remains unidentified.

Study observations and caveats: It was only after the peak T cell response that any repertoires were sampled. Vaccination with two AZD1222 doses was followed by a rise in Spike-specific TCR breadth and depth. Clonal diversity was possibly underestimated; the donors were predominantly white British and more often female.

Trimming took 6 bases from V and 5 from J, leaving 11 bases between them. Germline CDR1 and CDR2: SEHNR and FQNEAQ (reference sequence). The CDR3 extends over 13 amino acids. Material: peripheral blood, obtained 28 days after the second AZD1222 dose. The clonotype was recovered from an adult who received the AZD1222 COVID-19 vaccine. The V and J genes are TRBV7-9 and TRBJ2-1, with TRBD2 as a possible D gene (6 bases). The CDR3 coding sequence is TGTGCCAGCAGTTCGGGACTTAACAATGAGCAGTTCTTC. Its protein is CASSSGLNNEQFF.